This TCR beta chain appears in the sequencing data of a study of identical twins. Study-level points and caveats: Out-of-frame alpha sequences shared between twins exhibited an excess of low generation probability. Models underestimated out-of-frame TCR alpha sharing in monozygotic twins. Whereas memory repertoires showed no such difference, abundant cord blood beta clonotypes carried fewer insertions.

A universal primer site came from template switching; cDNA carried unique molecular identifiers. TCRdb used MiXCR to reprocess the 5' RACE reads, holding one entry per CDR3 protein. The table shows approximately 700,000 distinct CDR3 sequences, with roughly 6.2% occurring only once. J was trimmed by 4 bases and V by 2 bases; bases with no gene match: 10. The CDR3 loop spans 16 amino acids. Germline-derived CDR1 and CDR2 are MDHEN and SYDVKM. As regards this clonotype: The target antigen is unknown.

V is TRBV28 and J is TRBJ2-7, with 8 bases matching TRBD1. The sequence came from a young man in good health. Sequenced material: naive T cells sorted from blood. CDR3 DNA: TGTGCCAGCAGTTTAATCCGCCAGGGGGCGCGGTACGAGCAGTACTTC. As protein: CASSLIRQGARYEQYF.